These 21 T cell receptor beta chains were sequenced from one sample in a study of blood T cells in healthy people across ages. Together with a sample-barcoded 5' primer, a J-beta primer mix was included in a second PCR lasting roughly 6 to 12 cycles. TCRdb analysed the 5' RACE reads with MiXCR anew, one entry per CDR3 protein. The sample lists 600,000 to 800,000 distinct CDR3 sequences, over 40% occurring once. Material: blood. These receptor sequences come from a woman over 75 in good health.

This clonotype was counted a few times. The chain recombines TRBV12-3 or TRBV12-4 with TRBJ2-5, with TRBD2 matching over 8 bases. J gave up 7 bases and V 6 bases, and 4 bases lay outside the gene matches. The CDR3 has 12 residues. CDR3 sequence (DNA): TGTGCCAGCAGCTCCGGGACTAGGACCCAGTACTTC. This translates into CASSSGTRTQYF.

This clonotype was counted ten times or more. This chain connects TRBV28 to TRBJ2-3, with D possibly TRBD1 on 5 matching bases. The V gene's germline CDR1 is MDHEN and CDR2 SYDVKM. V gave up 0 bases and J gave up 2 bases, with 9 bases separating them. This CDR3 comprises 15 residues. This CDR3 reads CASSLWQGFTDTQYF. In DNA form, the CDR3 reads TGTGCCAGCAGTTTATGGCAGGGTTTCACAGATACGCAGTATTTT.

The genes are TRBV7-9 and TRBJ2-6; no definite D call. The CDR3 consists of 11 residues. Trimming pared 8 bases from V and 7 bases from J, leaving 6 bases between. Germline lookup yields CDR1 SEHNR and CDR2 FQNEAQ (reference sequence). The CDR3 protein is CASPSANVLTF. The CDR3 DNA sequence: TGTGCCAGCCCCAGTGCCAACGTCCTGACTTTC.

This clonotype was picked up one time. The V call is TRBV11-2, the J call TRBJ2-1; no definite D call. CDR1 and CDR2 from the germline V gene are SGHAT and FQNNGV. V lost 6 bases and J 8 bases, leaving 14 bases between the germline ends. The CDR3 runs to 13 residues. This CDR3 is CASRTLRSDEQFF. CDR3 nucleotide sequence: TGTGCCAGCAGGACTTTGCGGAGCGATGAGCAGTTCTTC.

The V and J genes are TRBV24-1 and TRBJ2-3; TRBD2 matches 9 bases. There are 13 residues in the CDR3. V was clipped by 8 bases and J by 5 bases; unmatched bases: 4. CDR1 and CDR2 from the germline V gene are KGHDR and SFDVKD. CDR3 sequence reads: CATKSGGLDTQYF. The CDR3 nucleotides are TGTGCCACCAAGAGCGGGGGGTTAGATACGCAGTATTTT.

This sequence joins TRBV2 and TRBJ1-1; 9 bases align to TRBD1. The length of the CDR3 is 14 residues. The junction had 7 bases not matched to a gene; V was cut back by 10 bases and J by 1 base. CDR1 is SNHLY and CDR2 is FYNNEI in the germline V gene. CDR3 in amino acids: CATSGQGRNTEAFF. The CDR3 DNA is TGTGCCACCTCAGGACAGGGGAGGAACACTGAAGCTTTCTTT.

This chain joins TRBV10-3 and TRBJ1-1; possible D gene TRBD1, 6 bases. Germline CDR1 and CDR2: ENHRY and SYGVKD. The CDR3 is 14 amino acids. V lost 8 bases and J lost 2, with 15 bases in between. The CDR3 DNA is TGTGCCATCCGCCGGGACGGGGGCAACACTGAAGCTTTCTTT. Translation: CAIRRDGGNTEAFF.

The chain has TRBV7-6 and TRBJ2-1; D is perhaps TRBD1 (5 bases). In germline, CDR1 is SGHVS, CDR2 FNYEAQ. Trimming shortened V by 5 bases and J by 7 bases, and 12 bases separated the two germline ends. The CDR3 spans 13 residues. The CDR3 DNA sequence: TGTGCCAGCAGCGTAAGGGGCGCAAATGAGCAGTTCTTC. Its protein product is CASSVRGANEQFF.

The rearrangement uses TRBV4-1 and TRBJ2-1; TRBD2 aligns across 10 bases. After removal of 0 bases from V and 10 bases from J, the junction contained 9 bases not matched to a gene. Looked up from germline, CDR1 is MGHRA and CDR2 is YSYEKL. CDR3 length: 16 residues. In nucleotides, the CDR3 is TGCGCCAGCAGCCAAGAGTCCCTAGCGGGAGTACGAGAGCAGTTCTTC. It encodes CASSQESLAGVREQFF.

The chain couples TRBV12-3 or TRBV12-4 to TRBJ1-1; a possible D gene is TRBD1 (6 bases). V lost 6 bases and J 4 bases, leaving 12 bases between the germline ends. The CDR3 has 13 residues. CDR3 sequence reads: CASRLGGGTEAFF. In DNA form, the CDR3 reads TGTGCCAGCAGACTAGGGGGGGGCACTGAAGCTTTCTTT.

This chain's CDR3 is CASSLMGINEQFF. As DNA, the CDR3 is TGCGCCAGCAGCTTGATGGGGATCAATGAGCAGTTCTTC. V is TRBV5-1 and J is TRBJ2-1; D remains ambiguous. Per germline, CDR1 SGHRS and CDR2 YFSETQ. This CDR3 is built from 13 residues. Trimming left V 1 base short and J 6 bases short, with 8 bases between.

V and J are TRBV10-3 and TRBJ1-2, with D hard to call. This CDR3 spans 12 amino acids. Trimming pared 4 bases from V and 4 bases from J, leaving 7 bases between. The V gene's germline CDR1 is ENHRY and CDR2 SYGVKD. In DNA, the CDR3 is TGTGCCATCAGTGGTGACGGCTATGGCTACACCTTC. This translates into CAISGDGYGYTF.

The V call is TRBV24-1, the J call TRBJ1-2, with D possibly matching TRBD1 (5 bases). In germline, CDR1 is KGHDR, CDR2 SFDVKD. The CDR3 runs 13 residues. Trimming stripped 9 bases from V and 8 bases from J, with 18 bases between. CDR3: CATAPRGEYGYTF. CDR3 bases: TGTGCCACCGCACCAAGAGGGGAGTACGGCTACACCTTC.

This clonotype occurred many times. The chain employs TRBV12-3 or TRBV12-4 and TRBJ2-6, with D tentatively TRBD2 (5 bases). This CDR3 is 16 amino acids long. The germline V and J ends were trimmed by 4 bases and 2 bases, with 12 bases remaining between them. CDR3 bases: TGTGCCAGCAGTTATCCATCCGGGACTGGGGCCAACGTCCTGACTTTC. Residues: CASSYPSGTGANVLTF.

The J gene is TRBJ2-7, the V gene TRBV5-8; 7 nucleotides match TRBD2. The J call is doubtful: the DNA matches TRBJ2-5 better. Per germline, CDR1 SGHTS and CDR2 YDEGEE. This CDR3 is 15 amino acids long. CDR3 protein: CASSLEPGRGETQYF. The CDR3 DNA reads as TGTGCCAGCAGCTTGGAGCCGGGGAGGGGAGAGACCCAGTACTTC.

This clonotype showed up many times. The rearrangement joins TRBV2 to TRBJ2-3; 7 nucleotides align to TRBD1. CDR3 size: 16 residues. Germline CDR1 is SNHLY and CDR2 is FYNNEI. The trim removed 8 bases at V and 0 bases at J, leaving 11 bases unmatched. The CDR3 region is CASPGTDSTSTDTQYF. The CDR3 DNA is TGTGCCAGCCCCGGGACAGATTCAACTAGCACAGATACGCAGTATTTT.

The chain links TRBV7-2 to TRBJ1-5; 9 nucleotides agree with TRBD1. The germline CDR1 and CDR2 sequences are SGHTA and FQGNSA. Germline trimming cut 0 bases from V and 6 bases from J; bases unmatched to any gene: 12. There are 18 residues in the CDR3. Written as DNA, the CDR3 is TGTGCCAGCAGCTTAGCCTCACCACAGGGGGCGCGTGGTCAGCCCCAGCATTTT. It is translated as CASSLASPQGARGQPQHF.

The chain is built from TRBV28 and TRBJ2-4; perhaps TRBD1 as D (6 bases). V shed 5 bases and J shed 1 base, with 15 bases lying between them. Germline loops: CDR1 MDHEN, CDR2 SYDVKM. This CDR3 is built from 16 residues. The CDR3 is CASSTGGRQAKNIQYF. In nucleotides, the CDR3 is TGTGCCAGCAGTACTGGGGGCCGCCAGGCCAAAAACATTCAGTACTTC.

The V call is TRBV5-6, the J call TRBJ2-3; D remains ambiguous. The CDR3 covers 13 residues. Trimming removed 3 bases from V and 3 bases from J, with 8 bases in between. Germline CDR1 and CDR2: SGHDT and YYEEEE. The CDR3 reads CASSWARTDTQYF. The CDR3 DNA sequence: TGTGCCAGCAGCTGGGCCCGAACAGATACGCAGTATTTT.

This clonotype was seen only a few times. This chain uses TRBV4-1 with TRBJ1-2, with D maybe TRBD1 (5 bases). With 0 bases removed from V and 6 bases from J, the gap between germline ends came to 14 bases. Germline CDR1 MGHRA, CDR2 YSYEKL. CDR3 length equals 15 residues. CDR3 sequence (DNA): TGCGCCAGCAGCCAAGAGGGGGGGACTCCGGATGGCTACACCTTC. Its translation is CASSQEGGTPDGYTF.

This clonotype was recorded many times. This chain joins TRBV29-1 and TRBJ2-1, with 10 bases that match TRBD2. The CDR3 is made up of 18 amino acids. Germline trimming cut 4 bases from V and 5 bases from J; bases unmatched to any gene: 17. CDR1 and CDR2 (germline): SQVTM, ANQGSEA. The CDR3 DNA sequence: TGCAGCGTTGCCCCCGATTGGTATCTAGCGGGAGAACACAATGAGCAGTTCTTC. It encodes CSVAPDWYLAGEHNEQFF.